This T cell receptor beta chain comes out of a study of T cell responses to AZD1222 COVID-19 vaccine (dated by TCRdb to the early 2020s). At the level of the whole study: AZD1222 recipients given second doses at about 4 weeks or at about 12 weeks were pooled, since spike-specific TCR depth and breadth were not found to differ between the two schedules. TCR sequencing covered over 230 trial participants: 200 to 210 given two doses of AZD1222 and 26 given two doses of MenACWY control vaccine. Trial participants were enrolled by age into subgroups of 18-55, 56-69 and 70-plus years, and roughly 150, 30 and 60 TCR-sequenced participants, respectively, were included in these subgroups. The research as a whole found: Nearly half of unique spike-specific TCRs reportedly recognized epitopes outside regions mutated in the B.1.351 and B.1.1.7 variants. Because no samples from the day 14 peak response were available, repertoires could be characterized only after the peak T cell response. Most participants were white British and females outnumbered males, and the authors suggested that clonal diversity may have been underestimated. The 56-69-year group was small, and its depth increase did not reach significance, likely because of low power. Vaccine-associated CD4 TCRs spanned the whole spike protein, with dominant responses in regions 160-218 and 743-854. Spike-specific TCR breadth and depth rose significantly after two AZD1222 doses compared with day 0 and with MenACWY recipients. Conclusions about previously exposed vaccinees were limited because only a handful of AZD1222 recipients were SARS-CoV-2 seropositive at baseline.

According to the study, the label for this sample's time point signals: baseline before first vaccination. The vaccinee samples were drawn from two UK trials, COV001 and COV002, one of which was a single-blind randomized controlled phase 2/3 trial testing AZD1222 (ChAdOx1 nCoV-19) in healthy adults. For TCRbeta chain sequencing, PBMC samples from trial participants were taken at day 0 and at day 28 after the second dose. This clone was counted a single time. Its recognized antigen is unknown. It has no much larger one-base neighbor in the sample; base qualities were not kept. The CDR3 regions of human TCRbeta chains were subjected to immunosequencing. The paper's data handling went like this. Repertoire TCRs were checked for matches against a reference library of SARS-CoV-2-specific TCRs that had been generated using the MIRA antigen-specificity platform. Breadth was defined as the fraction of unique TCRs that were SARS-CoV-2-associated. Depth was defined as the fraction of total T cells that were SARS-CoV-2-associated. Each spike-specific TCR was assigned to its reactive spike region and to a CD4 or CD8 class using the MIRA data. Log10-transformed breadth and depth values were compared by one-way ANOVA with Sidak's multiple comparisons tests. TCRdb took this table from immuneACCESS and kept in-frame rearrangements with V and J called. Such tables lack part of the clones; where checked against another copy, unresolved V genes explain under half of the gap, and the rest is unexplained. V and J calls and clone size are given by that table; D and trimming were obtained from the DNA. The sample contains about 100,000 clones, about 93% of them found a single time. Together, the top ten hold 4.5% to 5% of the sample.

The material sequenced was peripheral blood, taken on day 0 of AZD1222 vaccination. This TCR was recovered from an adult in good health.

The DNA is TGTGCCAGCAGCTTAGGTATGCGGAATTCACCCCTCCACTTT. It codes for CASSLGMRNSPLHF. The sequence links TRBV11-2 to TRBJ1-6; no confident D gene assignment can be made. The CDR3 numbers 14 residues from cysteine through phenylalanine. The CDR3 DNA has 42 bases and is translated from base 1. Sequences SGHAT (CDR1) and FQNNGV (CDR2) are obtained from the germline V gene. V is reduced by 1 base and J by 7 bases, leaving a spacing of 8 bases between them. Reference TRBV11-2 and TRBJ1-6 genes cover what lies past the CDR3, so the full variable domain is EAGVAQSPRYKIIEKRQSVAFWCNPISGHATLYWYQQILGQGPKLLIQFQNNGVVDDSQLPKDRFSAERLKGVDSTLKIQPAKLEDSAVYLCASSLGMRNSPLHFGNGTRLTVT.